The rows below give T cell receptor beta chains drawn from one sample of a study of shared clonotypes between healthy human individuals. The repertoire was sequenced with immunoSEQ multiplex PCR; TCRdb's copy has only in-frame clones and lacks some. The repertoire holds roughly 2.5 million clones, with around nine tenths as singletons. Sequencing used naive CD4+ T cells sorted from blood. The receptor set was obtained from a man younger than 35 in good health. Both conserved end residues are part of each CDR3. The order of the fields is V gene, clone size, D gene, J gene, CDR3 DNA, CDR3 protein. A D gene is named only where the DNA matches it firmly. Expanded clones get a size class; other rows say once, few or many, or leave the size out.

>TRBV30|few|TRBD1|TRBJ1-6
TGTGCCTGGGACAGGGGCGGGTCACCCCTCCACTTT
CAWDRGGSPLHF
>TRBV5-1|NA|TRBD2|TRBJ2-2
TGCGCCAGCAAGGCGGGGGGGATAGCGAACACCGGGGAGCTGTTTTTT
CASKAGGIANTGELFF
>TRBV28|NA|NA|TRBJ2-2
TGTGCCAGCAGTTCACAGGGACTTGGCGGGGAGCTGTTTTTT
CASSSQGLGGELFF
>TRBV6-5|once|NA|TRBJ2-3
TGTGCCAGCAGATGGGGGGCCAGCACAGATACGCAGTATTTT
CASRWGASTDTQYF
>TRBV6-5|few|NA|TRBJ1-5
TGTGCCAGCAGTTACAGGAGGGGCAATCAGCCCCAGCATTTT
CASSYRRGNQPQHF
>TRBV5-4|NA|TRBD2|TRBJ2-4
TGTGCCAGCAGCTCATCCGGGACTAAGGGCGACATTCAGTACTTC
CASSSSGTKGDIQYF
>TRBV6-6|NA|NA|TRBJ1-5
TGTGCCAGCAGTCACGGGGAGGAGAATCAGCCCCAGCATTTT
CASSHGEENQPQHF
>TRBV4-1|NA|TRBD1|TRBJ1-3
TGCGCCAGCAGCCAAGAACCTCAGGGGGCCTCTGGAAACACCATATATTTT
CASSQEPQGASGNTIYF
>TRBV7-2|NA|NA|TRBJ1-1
TGTGCCAGCAGCTTGGGGGCGAACACTGAAGCTTTCTTT
CASSLGANTEAFF
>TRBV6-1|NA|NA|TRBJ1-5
TGTGCCAGCAGTGATGCGGGGCCCACGGTTCAGCCCCAGCATTTT
CASSDAGPTVQPQHF
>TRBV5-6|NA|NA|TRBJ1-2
TGTGCCAGCAGCCTTTGGACTCCTTCTGGTGGCTACACCTTC
CASSLWTPSGGYTF
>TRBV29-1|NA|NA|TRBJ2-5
TGCAGCGCAGAGCGGGAGACCCAGTACTTC
CSAERETQYF
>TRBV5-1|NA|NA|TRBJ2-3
TGCGCCAGCACCTTCAACCCAGGGGCAGATACGCAGTATTTT
CASTFNPGADTQYF
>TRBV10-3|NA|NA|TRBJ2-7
TGTGCCATCAGGGCTGTTTCGGGGGGCACCTACGAGCAGTACTTC
CAIRAVSGGTYEQYF
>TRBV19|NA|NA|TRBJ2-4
TGTGCCAGTAGTACCCGAACAGGGTATGTGGGTGAAAACATTCAGTACTTC
CASSTRTGYVGENIQYF
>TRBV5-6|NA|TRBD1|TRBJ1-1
TGTGCCAGCAGCCGGACAGGGTTGAACACTGAAGCTTTCTTT
CASSRTGLNTEAFF
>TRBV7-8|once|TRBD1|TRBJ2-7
TGTGCCAGCAGCCTGGGACAGGGGAGACACGAGCAGTACTTC
CASSLGQGRHEQYF
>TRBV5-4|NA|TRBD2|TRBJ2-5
TGTGCCAGCAGCTTGACCGGGACTAGCGGGGTAAGGGAGACCCAGTACTTC
CASSLTGTSGVRETQYF
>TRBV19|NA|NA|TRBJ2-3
TGTGCCAGTAGTCTTAGGACGGAGCCCACAGATACGCAGTATTTT
CASSLRTEPTDTQYF
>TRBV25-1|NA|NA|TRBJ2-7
TGTGCCAGCAGTGTCGGGGGGAGACAGGGCTACGAGCAGTACTTC
CASSVGGRQGYEQYF
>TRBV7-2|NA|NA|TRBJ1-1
TGTGCCAGCAGCTTAGGGGGGAGACGGGTGGGTAGGGTAAAAACTGAAGCTTTCTTT
CASSLGGRRVGRVKTEAFF
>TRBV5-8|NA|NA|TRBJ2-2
TGTGCCAGCAGTTCCAGGAGCCCTCAAAACACCGGGGAGCTGTTTTTT
CASSSRSPQNTGELFF